This T cell receptor beta chain derives from a study of control samples from healthy donors and cancer patients (dated by TCRdb to the early 2020s). In the case of this clone: Its antigen specificity is not known. One base away there is no much larger clone; base qualities are not given.

At the junction V is shortened by 5 bases and J by 7 bases, with 18 bases in between. The CDR3 runs 15 residues from the cysteine to the phenylalanine. CDR3 DNA is the only sequence kept; it has 45 bases, read in frame from the first base. CDR1 and CDR2 were assigned from the germline V gene (reference sequence) as LNHDA and SQIVND. The library relied on the immunoSEQ multiplex PCR assay. Drawn from immuneACCESS, this table holds only the in-frame rearrangements with V and J called that TCRdb kept. Clones are partly lost; checked studies trace under half to an unresolved V gene and leave the rest unexplained. For this sample the table gives under 200,000 clones, of which around nine tenths were detected only once. 4.9% of the sample lies in the top ten.

Input material: blood. The TCR sequence derives from a woman in her twenties or thirties in good health. This receptor chain uses TRBV19 and TRBJ1-3, and possibly TRBD1, on 5 matching bases. The bases are TGTGCCAGTAGTTACCGGGACCCGAACCGTAACACCATATATTTT. Translated, it reads CASSYRDPNRNTIYF.